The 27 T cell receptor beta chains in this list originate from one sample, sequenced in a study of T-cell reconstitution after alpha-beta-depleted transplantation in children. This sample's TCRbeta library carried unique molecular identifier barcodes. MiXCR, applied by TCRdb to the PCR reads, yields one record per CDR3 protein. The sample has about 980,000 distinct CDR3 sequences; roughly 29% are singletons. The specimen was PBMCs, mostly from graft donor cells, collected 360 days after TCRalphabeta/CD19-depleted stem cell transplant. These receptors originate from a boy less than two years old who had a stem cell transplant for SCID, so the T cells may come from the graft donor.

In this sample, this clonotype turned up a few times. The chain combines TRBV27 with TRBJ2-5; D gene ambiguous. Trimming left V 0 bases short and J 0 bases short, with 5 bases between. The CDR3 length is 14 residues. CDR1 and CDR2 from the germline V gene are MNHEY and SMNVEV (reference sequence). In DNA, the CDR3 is TGTGCCAGCAGTTTATCGCATTACCAAGAGACCCAGTACTTC. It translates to CASSLSHYQETQYF.

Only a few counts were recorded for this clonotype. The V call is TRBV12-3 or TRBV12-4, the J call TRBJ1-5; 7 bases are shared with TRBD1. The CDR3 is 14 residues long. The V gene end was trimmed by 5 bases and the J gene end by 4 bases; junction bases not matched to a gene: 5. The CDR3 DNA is TGTGCCAGCAGTCCTCAGACAGGGAATCAGCCCCAGCATTTT. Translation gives CASSPQTGNQPQHF.

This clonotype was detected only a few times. The CDR3 nucleotides read TGTGCCAGCAGTATACAGGGGGTCGGTGAAAAACTGTTTTTT. Its protein is CASSIQGVGEKLFF. The V call is TRBV27, the J call TRBJ1-4; 8 bases fit TRBD1. CDR3 size: 14 residues. Germline CDR1 reads MNHEY; CDR2 reads SMNVEV (reference sequence). The V and J ends lost 5 bases and 7 bases, in that order; junction bases with no gene match: 6.

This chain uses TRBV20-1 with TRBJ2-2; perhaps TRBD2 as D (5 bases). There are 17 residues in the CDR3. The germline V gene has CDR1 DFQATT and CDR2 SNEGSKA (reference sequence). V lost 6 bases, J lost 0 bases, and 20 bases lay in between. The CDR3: CSATPSTAAANTGELFF. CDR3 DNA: TGCAGTGCCACACCGTCAACAGCGGCGGCGAACACCGGGGAGCTGTTTTTT.

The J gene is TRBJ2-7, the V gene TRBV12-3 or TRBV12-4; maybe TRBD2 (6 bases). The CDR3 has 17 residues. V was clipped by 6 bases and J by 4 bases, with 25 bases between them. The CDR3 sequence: CASSSSGPWGERYEQYF. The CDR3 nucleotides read TGTGCCAGCAGCTCCTCCGGACCGTGGGGGGAAAGGTACGAGCAGTACTTC.

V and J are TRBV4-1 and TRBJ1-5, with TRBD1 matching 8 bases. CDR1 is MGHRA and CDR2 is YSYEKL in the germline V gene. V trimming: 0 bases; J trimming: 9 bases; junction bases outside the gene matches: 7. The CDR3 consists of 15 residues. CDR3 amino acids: CASSQEDRAGGPQHF. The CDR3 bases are TGCGCCAGCAGCCAAGAGGACAGGGCCGGGGGGCCCCAGCATTTT.

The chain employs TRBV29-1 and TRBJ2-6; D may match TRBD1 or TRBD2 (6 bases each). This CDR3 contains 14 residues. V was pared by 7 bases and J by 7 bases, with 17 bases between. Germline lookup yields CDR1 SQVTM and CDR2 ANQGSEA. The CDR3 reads CSAQGGWNANVLTF. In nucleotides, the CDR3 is TGCAGCGCCCAAGGGGGGTGGAATGCCAACGTCCTGACTTTC.

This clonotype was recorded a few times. This CDR3 is CASSPPILGNEQFF. The DNA of the CDR3 is TGTGCCAGCAGCCCCCCTATCCTTGGTAATGAGCAGTTCTTC. This chain links TRBV9 with TRBJ2-1; D is undetermined. CDR3 length: 14 amino acids. V was shortened by 4 bases and J by 7 bases, with 15 bases between the two germline ends. Germline CDR1 SGDLS, CDR2 YYNGEE.

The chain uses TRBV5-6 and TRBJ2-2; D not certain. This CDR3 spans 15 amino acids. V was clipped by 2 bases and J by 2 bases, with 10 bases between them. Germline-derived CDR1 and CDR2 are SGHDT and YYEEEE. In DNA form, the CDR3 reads TGTGCCAGCAGCTTTGGGGTTATAAACACCGGGGAGCTGTTTTTT. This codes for CASSFGVINTGELFF.

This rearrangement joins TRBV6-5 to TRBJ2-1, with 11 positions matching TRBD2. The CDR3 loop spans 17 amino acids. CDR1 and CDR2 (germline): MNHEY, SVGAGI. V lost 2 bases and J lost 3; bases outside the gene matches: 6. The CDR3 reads CASSYPSSGGNYNEQFF. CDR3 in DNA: TGTGCCAGCAGTTACCCATCTAGCGGGGGGAACTACAATGAGCAGTTCTTC.

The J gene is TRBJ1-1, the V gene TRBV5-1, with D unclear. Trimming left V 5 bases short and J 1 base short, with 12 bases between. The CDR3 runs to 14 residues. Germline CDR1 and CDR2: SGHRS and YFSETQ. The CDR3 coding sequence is TGCGCCAGCAGTTCTGTACCCGGGAACACTGAAGCTTTCTTT. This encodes CASSSVPGNTEAFF.

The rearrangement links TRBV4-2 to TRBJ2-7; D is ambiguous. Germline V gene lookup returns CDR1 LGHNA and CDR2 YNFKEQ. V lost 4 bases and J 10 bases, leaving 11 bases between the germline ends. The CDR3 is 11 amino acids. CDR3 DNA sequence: TGTGCCAGCAGCCCTGAAATGGGTCAGTACTTC. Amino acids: CASSPEMGQYF.

As DNA, the CDR3 is TGCGCCAGCAGCCCTGGACAGCCGGGAGATACGCAGTATTTT. This sequence encodes CASSPGQPGDTQYF. The rearrangement joins TRBV5-1 to TRBJ2-3; possible D gene TRBD1, 6 bases. Trimming cost V 4 bases and J 5 bases, with 14 bases left between them. The germline CDR1 and CDR2 sequences are SGHRS and YFSETQ. The CDR3 sequence is 14 residues long.

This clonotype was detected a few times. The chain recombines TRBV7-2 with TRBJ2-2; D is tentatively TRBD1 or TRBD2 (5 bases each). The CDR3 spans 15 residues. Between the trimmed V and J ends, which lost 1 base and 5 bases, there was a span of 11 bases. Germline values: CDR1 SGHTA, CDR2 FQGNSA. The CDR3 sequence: CASSLGDPRTGELFF. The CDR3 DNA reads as TGTGCCAGCAGCTTAGGGGACCCTCGAACCGGGGAGCTGTTTTTT.

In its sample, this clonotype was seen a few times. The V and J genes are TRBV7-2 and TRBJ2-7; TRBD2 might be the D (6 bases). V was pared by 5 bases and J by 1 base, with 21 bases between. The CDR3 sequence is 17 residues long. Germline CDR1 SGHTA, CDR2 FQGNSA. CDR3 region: CASSIRIGGLGSYEQYF. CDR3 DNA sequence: TGTGCCAGCAGCATCCGCATCGGGGGACTTGGGTCCTACGAGCAGTACTTC.

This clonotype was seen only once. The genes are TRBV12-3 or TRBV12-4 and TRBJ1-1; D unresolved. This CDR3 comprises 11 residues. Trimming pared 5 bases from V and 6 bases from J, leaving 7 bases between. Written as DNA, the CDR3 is TGTGCCAGCAGTCTAACGCCTGAAGCTTTCTTT. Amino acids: CASSLTPEAFF.

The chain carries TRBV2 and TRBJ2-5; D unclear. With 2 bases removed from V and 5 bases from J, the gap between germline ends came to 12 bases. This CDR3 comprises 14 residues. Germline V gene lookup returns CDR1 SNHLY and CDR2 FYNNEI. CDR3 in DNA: TGTGCCAGCAGTGAAAATTTTCTGGTGGAGACCCAGTACTTC. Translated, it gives CASSENFLVETQYF.

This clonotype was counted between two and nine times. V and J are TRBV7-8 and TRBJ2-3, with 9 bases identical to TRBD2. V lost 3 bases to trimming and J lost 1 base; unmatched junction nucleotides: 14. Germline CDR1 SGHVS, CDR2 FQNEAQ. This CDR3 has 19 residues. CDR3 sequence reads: CASSLPTWLAGIGTDTQYF. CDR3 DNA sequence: TGTGCCAGCAGCTTGCCAACTTGGCTAGCGGGGATCGGCACAGATACGCAGTATTTT.

CDR3 nucleotide sequence: TGTGCCAGCAGCGTCGTAGCGGGATTTAACACCGGGGAGCTGTTTTTT. As protein: CASSVVAGFNTGELFF. V and J are TRBV9 and TRBJ2-2, with 8 bases fitting TRBD2. The germline gives CDR1 SGDLS, CDR2 YYNGEE. Losses at the gene ends were 2 bases for V and 2 bases for J; bases not matched to a gene: 5. The CDR3 has 16 residues.

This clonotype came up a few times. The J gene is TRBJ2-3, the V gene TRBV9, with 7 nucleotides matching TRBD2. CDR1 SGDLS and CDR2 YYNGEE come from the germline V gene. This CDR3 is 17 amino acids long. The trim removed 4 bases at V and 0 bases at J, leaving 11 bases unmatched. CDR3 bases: TGTGCCAGCAGCCCCCTTGGGGGGAGGGAGAGCACAGATACGCAGTATTTT. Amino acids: CASSPLGGRESTDTQYF.

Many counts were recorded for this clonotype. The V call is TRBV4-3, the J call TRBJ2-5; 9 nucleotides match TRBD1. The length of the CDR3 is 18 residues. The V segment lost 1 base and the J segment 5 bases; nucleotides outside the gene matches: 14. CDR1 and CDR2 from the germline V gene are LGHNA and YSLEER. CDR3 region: CASSQARVTGGAEETQYF. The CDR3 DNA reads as TGCGCCAGCAGCCAAGCTAGGGTCACAGGGGGCGCGGAGGAGACCCAGTACTTC.

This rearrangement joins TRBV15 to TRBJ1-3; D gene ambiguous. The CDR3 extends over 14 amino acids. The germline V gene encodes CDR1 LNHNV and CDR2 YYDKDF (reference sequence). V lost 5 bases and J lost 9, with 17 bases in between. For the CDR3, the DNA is TGTGCCACCAGCCCCAATGGAGGGCTGGGCACCATATATTTT. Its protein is CATSPNGGLGTIYF.

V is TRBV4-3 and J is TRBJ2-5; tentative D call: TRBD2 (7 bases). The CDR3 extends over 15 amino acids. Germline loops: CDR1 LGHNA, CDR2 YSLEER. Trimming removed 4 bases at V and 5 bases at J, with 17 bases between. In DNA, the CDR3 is TGCGCCAGCAGCCTTATTGGGGGGGCCGGTGAGACCCAGTACTTC. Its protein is CASSLIGGAGETQYF.

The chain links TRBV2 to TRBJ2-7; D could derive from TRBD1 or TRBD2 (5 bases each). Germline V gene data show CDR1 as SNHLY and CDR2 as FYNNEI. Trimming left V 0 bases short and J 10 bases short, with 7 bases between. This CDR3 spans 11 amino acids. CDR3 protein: CASSEAGPQYF. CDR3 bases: TGTGCCAGCAGTGAAGCGGGACCCCAGTACTTC.

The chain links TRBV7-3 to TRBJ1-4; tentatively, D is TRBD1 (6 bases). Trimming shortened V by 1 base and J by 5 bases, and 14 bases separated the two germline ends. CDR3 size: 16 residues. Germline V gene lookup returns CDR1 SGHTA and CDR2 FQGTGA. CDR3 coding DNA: TGTGCCAGCAGCTTAATGGGGGGGCTCAGGAATGAAAAACTGTTTTTT. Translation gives CASSLMGGLRNEKLFF.

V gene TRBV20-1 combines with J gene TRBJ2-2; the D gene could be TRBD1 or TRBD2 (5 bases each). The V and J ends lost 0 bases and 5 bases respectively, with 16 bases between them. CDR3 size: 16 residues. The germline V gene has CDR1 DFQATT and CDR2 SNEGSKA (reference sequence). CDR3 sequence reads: CSAREAAVGVTGELFF. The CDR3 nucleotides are TGCAGTGCTAGAGAGGCGGCTGTGGGGGTGACCGGGGAGCTGTTTTTT.

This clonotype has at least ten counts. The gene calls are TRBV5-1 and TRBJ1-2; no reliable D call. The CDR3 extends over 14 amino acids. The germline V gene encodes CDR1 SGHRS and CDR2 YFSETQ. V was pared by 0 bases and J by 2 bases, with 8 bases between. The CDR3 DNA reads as TGCGCCAGCAGCTTGGCGGAGGGCAACTATGGCTACACCTTC. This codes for CASSLAEGNYGYTF. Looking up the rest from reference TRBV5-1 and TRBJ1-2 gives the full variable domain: KAGVTQTPRYLIKTRGQQVTLSCSPISGHRSVSWYQQTPGQGLQFLFEYFSETQRNKGNFPGRFSGRQFSNSRSEMNVSTLELGDSALYLCASSLAEGNYGYTFGSGTRLTVV.